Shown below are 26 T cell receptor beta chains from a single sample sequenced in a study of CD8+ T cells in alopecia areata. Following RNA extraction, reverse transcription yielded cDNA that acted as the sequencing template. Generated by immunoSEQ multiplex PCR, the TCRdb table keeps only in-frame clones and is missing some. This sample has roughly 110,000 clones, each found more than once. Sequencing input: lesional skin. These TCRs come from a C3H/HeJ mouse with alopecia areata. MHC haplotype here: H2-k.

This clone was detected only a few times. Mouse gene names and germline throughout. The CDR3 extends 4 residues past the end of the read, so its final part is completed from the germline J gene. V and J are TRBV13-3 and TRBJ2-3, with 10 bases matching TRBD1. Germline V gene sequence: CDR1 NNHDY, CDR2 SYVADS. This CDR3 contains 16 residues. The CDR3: CASSGSGTGVVETLYF. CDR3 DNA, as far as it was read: TGTGCCAGCAGTGGCTCCGGGACAGGGGTGGTAGAA.

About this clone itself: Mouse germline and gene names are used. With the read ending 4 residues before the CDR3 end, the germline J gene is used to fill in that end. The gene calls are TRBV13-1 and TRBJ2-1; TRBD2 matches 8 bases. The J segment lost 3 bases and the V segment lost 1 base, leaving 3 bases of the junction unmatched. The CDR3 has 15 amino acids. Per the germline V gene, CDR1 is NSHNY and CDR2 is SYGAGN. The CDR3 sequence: CASSDRWGGYAEQFF. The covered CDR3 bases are TGTGCCAGCAGTGATAGGTGGGGGGGCTATGCT.

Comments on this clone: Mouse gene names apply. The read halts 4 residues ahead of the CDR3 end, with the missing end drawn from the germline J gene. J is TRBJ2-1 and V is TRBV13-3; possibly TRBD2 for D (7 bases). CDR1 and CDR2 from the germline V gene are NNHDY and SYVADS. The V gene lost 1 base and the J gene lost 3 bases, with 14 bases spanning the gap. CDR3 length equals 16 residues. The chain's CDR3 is CASSDRGAPLYAEQFF. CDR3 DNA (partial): TGTGCCAGCAGTGATCGGGGGGCCCCTCTCTATGCT.

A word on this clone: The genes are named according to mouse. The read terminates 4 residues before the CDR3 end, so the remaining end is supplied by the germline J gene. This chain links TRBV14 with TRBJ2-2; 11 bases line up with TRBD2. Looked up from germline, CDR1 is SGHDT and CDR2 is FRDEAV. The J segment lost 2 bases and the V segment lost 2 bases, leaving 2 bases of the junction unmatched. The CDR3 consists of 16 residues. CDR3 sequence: CASSFGDWGNTGQLYF. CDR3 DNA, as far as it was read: TGTGCCAGCAGTTTTGGGGACTGGGGGAACACCGGG.

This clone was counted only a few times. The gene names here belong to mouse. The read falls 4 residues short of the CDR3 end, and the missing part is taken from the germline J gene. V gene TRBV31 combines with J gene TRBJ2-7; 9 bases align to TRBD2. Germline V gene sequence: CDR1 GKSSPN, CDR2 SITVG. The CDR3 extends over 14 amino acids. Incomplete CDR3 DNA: TGTGCCTGGAGTCTAGTCTGGGGGGGATAT. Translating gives CAWSLVWGGY. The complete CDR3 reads CAWSLVWGGYEQYF.

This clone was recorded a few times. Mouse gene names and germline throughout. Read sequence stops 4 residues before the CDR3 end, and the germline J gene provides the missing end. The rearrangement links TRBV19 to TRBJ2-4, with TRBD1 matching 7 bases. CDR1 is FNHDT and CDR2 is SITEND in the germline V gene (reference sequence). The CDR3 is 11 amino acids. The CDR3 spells CASKQGNTLYF. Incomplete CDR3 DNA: TGTGCCAGCAAACAGGGGAAC.

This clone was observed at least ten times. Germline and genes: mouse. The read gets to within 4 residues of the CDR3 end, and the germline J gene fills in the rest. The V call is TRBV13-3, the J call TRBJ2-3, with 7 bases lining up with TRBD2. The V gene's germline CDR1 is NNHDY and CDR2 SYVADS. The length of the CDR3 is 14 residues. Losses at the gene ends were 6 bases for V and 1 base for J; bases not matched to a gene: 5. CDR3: CASTGGSGAETLYF. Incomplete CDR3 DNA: TGTGCCAGCACTGGGGGATCTGGTGCAGAA.

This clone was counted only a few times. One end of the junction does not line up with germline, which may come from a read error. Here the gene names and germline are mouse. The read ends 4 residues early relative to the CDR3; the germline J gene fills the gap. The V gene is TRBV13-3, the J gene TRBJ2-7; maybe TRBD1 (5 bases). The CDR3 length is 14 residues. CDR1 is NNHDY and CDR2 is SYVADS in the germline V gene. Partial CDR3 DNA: TGTGCCAGCAGGGATGCCCCAGGGTGGGAT. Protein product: CASRDAPGWD. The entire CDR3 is CASRDAPGWDEQYF.

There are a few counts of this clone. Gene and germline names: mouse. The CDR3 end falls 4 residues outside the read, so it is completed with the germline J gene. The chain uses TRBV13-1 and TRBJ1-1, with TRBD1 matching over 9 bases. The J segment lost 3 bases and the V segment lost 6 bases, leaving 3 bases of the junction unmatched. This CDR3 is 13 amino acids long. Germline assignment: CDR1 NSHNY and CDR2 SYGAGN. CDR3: CASKQGADTEVFF. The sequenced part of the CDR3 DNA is TGTGCCAGCAAACAGGGGGCGGACACA.

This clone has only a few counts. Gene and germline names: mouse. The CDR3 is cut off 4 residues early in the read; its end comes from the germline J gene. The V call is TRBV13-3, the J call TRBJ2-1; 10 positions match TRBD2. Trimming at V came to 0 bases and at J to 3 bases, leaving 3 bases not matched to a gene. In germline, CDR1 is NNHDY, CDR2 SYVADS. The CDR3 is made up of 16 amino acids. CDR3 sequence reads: CASSDGAGGAYAEQFF. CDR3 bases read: TGTGCCAGCAGTGATGGGGCTGGGGGGGCCTATGCT.

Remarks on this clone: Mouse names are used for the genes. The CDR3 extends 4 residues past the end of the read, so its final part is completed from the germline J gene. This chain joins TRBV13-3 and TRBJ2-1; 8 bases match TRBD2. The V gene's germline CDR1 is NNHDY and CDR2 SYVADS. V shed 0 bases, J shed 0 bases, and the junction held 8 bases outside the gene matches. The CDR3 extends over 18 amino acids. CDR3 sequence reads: CASSDATGVSYNYAEQFF. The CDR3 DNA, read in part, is TGTGCCAGCAGTGATGCGACTGGGGTCAGTTATAACTATGCT.

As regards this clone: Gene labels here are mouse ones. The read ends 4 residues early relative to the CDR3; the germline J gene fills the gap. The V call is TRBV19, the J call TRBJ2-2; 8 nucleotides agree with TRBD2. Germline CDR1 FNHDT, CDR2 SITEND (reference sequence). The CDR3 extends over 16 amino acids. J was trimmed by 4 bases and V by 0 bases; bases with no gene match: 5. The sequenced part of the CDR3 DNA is TGTGCCAGCAGTATAGATCTGGGGGGCGCCACCGGG. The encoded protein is CASSIDLGGATG. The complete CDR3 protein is CASSIDLGGATGQLYF.

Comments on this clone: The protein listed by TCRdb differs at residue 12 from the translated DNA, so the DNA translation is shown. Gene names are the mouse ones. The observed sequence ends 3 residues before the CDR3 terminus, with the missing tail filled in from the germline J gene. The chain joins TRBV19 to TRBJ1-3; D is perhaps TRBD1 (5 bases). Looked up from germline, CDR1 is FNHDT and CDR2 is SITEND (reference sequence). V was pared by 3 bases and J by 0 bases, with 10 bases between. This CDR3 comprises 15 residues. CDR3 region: CASSNYDSSGNTLYF. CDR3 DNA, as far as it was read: TGTGCCAGCAGTAACTACGACAGTTCTGGAAATACG.

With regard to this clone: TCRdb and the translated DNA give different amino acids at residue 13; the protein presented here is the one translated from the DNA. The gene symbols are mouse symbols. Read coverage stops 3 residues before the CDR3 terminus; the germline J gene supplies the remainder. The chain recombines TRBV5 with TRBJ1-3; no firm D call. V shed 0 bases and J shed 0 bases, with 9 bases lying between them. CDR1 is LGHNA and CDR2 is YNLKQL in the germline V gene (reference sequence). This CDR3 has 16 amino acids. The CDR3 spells CASSQDITSSGNTLYF. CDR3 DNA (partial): TGTGCCAGCAGCCAAGATATCACATCTTCTGGAAATACG.

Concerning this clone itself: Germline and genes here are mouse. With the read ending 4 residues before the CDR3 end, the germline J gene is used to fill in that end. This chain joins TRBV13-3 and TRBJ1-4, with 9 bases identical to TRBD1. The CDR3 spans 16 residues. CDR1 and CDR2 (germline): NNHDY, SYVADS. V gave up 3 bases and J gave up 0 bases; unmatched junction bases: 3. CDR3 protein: CASSVTGGFSNERLFF. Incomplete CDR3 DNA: TGTGCCAGCAGTGTGACAGGGGGGTTTTCCAACGAA.

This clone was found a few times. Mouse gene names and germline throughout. The chain's CDR3 is CASGDADRNYAEQFF. Incomplete CDR3 DNA: TGTGCCAGCGGTGATGCTGACAGAAACTATGCT. The gene calls are TRBV13-2 and TRBJ2-1, with D possibly being TRBD1 (5 bases). The read ends 4 residues early relative to the CDR3; the germline J gene fills the gap. Germline CDR1 is NNHNN and CDR2 is SYGAGS (reference sequence). This CDR3 contains 15 residues. V gave up 0 bases and J gave up 1 base, with 8 bases separating them.

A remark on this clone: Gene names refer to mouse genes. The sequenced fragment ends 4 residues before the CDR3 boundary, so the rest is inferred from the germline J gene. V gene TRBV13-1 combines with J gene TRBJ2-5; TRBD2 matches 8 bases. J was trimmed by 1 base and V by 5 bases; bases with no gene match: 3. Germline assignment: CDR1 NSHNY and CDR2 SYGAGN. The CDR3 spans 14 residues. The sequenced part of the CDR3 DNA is TGTGCCAGCAGCCCCTGGGGGGACCAAGAC. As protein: CASSPWGDQD. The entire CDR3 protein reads CASSPWGDQDTQYF.

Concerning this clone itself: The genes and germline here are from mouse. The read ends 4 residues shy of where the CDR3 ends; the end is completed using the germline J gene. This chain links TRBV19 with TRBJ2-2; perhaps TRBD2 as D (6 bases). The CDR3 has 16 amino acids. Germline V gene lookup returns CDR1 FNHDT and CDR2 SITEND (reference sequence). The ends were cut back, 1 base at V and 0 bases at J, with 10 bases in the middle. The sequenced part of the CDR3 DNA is TGTGCCAGCAGTATACTCCTGGGGACAAACACCGGG. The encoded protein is CASSILLGTNTG. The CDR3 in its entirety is CASSILLGTNTGQLYF.

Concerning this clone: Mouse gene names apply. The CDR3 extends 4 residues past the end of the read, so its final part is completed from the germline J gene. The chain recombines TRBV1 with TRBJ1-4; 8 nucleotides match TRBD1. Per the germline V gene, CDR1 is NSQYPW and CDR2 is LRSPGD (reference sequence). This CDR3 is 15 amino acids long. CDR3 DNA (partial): TGCACCTGCAGTGCAGAACAGGGGGGCGCCGAA. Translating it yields CTCSAEQGGAE. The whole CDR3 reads CTCSAEQGGAERLFF.

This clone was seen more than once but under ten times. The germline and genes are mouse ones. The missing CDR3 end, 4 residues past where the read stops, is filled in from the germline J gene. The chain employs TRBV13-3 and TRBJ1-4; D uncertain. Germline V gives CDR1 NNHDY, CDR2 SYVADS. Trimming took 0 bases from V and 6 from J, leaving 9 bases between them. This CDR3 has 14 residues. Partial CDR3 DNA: TGTGCCAGCAGTGATGTCAGTCTCGACGAA. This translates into CASSDVSLDE. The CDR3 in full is CASSDVSLDERLFF.

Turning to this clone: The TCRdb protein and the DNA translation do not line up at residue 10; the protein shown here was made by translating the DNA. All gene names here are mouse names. The covered CDR3 bases are TGTGCCAGCTCTCCCTCCGCTGGAAATACG. It codes for CASSPSAGNT. The whole CDR3 sequence reads CASSPSAGNTLYF. This rearrangement joins TRBV12-1 to TRBJ1-3; D remains unclear. Sequencing ends 3 residues short of the CDR3 end; the germline J gene provides the rest. The germline V gene has CDR1 SGHSN and CDR2 HYEKVE. The CDR3 loop spans 13 amino acids. The ends were cut back, 2 bases at V and 2 bases at J, with 6 bases in the middle.

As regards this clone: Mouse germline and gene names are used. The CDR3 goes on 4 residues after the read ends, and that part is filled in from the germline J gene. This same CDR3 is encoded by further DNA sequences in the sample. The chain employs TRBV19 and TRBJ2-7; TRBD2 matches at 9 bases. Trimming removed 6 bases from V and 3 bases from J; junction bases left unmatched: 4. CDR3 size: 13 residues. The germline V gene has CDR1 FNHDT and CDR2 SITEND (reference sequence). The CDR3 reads CASIGTGSYEQYF. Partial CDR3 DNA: TGTGCCAGCATCGGGACTGGGAGCTAT.

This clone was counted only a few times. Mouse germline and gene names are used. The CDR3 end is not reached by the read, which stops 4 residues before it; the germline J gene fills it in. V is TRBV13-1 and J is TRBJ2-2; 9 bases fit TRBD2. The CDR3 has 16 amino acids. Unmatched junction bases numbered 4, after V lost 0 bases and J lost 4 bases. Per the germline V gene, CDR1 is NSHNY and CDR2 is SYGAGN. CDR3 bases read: TGTGCCAGCAGTGATGACTGGGGGGATGGCACCGGG. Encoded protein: CASSDDWGDGTG. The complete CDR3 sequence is CASSDDWGDGTGQLYF.

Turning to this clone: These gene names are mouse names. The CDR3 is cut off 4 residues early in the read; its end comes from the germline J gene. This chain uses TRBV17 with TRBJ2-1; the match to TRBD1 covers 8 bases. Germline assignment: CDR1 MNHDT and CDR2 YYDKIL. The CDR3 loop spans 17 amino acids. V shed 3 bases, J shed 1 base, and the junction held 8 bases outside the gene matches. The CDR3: CASSSLDRGGNYAEQFF. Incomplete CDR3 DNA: TGTGCTAGCAGTAGCCTCGACAGGGGTGGAAACTATGCT.

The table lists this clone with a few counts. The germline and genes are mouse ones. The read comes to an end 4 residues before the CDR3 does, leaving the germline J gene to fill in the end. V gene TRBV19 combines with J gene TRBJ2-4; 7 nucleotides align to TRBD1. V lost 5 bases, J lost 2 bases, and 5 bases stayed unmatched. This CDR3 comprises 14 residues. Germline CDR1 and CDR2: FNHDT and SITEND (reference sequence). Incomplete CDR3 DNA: TGTGCCAGCAGCATCGGGACAGTTCAAAAC. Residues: CASSIGTVQN. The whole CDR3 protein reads CASSIGTVQNTLYF.

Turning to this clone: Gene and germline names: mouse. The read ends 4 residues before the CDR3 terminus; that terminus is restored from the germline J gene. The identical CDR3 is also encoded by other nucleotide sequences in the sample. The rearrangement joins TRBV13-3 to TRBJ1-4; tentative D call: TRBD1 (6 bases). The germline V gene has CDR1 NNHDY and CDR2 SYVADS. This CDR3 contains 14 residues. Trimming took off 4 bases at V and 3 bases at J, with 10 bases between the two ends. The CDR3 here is CASSPQGANERLFF. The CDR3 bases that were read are TGTGCCAGCAGTCCACAGGGAGCCAACGAA.